These 30 T cell receptor beta chains were sequenced from one sample in a study of T cell repertoires in cytomegalovirus infection. The antigens these receptors bind are not known. TCRdb itself ran the reads through MiXCR, one entry per CDR3 protein. In the table there are roughly 310,000 distinct CDR3 sequences, almost 30% of which are singletons. Sample: cultured PBMCs, taken from culture after CMV antigen stimulation. Source of these receptors: a human donor in good health (CMV status not recorded). Some clones in this sample may be carry-over from other donors' samples.

This clonotype was recorded many times. V is TRBV10-3 and J is TRBJ2-3; D possibly uses TRBD1 or TRBD2 (5 bases each). There are 13 residues in the CDR3. V was clipped by 8 bases and J by 4 bases, with 13 bases between them. Germline V gene data show CDR1 as ENHRY and CDR2 as SYGVKD. CDR3 sequence: CAIGAGAPDTQYF. CDR3 nucleotide sequence: TGTGCCATCGGGGCCGGGGCCCCAGATACGCAGTATTTT.

The chain links TRBV6-8 to TRBJ1-1; no firm D call. V was shortened by 2 bases and J by 11 bases, with 18 bases between the two germline ends. Germline V gene lookup returns CDR1 MNHGY and CDR2 SAAAGT. The CDR3 has 14 amino acids. The DNA for the CDR3 is TGTGCCAGCAGTTACCCCGGGCCTCTCCGGGAGGCTTTCTTT. Amino acid sequence: CASSYPGPLREAFF.

The genes are TRBV7-2 and TRBJ2-7, with TRBD1 matching 7 bases. Germline-derived CDR1 and CDR2 are SGHTA and FQGNSA. V shed 5 bases and J 2 bases; nucleotides not matched to a gene: 6. The CDR3 has 14 amino acids. CDR3 nucleotide sequence: TGTGCCAGCAGCCCAGGGGGACAGCCCTACGAGCAGTACTTC. Translated: CASSPGGQPYEQYF.

The chain is built from TRBV12-5 and TRBJ2-3; the D gene is possibly TRBD2 (6 bases). The CDR3 length is 15 residues. Trimming shortened V by 2 bases and J by 3 bases, and 12 bases separated the two germline ends. Looked up from germline, CDR1 is LGHNT and CDR2 is FRNRAP. The CDR3 reads CASGLRDGGTDTQYF. DNA for the CDR3: TGTGCTAGTGGTTTGAGGGACGGGGGTACAGATACGCAGTATTTT.

This clonotype was counted at least ten times. The chain couples TRBV7-3 to TRBJ1-1, with TRBD1 as a possible D gene (5 bases). The CDR3 is made up of 15 amino acids. Germline lookup yields CDR1 SGHTA and CDR2 FQGTGA. The V end was cut by 1 base, the J end by 4 bases, with 13 bases between. The CDR3 DNA is TGTGCCAGCAGCTTAAATGGGGGAACGAGCACTGAAGCTTTCTTT. Translation gives CASSLNGGTSTEAFF.

This chain joins TRBV12-3 or TRBV12-4 and TRBJ2-7, with 7 bases fitting TRBD1. The trim removed 3 bases at V and 7 bases at J, leaving 0 bases unmatched. This CDR3 comprises 11 residues. CDR3 loop: CASSLTGEQYF. DNA of the CDR3: TGTGCCAGCAGTTTGACAGGGGAGCAGTACTTC.

V gene TRBV7-8 combines with J gene TRBJ2-3; 10 positions agree with TRBD1. This CDR3 contains 18 residues. The germline gives CDR1 SGHVS, CDR2 FQNEAQ. Trimming took 5 bases from V and 1 from J; bases not matched to a gene: 12. CDR3 amino acids: CASSPKQRTGGGTDTQYF. The CDR3 nucleotides are TGTGCCAGCAGCCCGAAACAACGGACAGGGGGAGGCACAGATACGCAGTATTTT.

This chain links TRBV6-1 with TRBJ2-1, with 10 bases matching TRBD2. CDR3 size: 18 residues. V lost 0 bases to trimming and J lost 2 bases; unmatched junction nucleotides: 7. In germline, CDR1 is MNHNS, CDR2 SASEGT. CDR3 sequence (DNA): TGTGCCAGCAGTGAAGCGCGGCTAGCGGGAGTAACCTACAATGAGCAGTTCTTC. This codes for CASSEARLAGVTYNEQFF.

The V and J genes are TRBV12-3 or TRBV12-4 and TRBJ2-5; D is possibly TRBD2 (6 bases). V was trimmed by 2 bases and J by 2 bases, leaving 15 bases between them. The CDR3 loop spans 16 amino acids. The CDR3 nucleotides read TGTGCCAGCAGTTTAAGGAGGGGCGCGGGGCAAGAGACCCAGTACTTC. Translating it yields CASSLRRGAGQETQYF.

Written as DNA, the CDR3 is TGTGCCAGCAGTTACTCCCGACTAGCGGGTTTTAACAATGAGCAGTTCTTC. It codes for CASSYSRLAGFNNEQFF. The chain has TRBV6-2 or TRBV6-3 and TRBJ2-1; 10 nucleotides agree with TRBD2. In germline, CDR1 is MNHEY, CDR2 SVGEGT. V trimming: 0 bases; J trimming: 5 bases; junction bases outside the gene matches: 7. The length of the CDR3 is 17 residues.

This clonotype was counted a few times. This chain joins TRBV12-3 or TRBV12-4 and TRBJ2-5, with D possibly TRBD2 on 6 matching bases. This CDR3 contains 14 residues. Trimming left V 6 bases short and J 5 bases short, with 16 bases between. The CDR3 coding sequence is TGTGCCAGCAGCGGAAGGGACTTCCACGAGACCCAGTACTTC. It encodes CASSGRDFHETQYF.

This clonotype turned up a few times. The V gene is TRBV5-1, the J gene TRBJ1-2, with 9 bases fitting TRBD1. The CDR3 consists of 14 residues. V lost 1 base, J lost 11 bases, and 9 bases stayed unmatched. The germline V gene has CDR1 SGHRS and CDR2 YFSETQ. The chain's CDR3 is CASSLSGQGRDYTF. CDR3 sequence (DNA): TGCGCCAGCAGCTTGTCTGGACAGGGGCGTGATTACACCTTC.

The chain is built from TRBV3-1 and TRBJ2-5, with D perhaps TRBD2 (5 bases). The germline V gene encodes CDR1 LGHDT and CDR2 YNNKEL (reference sequence). Trimming stripped 4 bases from V and 2 bases from J, with 14 bases between. This CDR3 contains 15 residues. The CDR3 region is CASSRPRTVQETQYF. For the CDR3, the DNA is TGTGCCAGCAGCCGCCCCCGGACTGTACAAGAGACCCAGTACTTC.

This clonotype has a count of ten or more. The genes are TRBV28 and TRBJ1-2; D is ambiguous. Germline V CDR1 and CDR2: MDHEN, SYDVKM. The CDR3 loop spans 12 amino acids. The V gene lost 6 bases and the J gene lost 2 bases, with 7 bases spanning the gap. DNA of the CDR3: TGTGCCAGCAGCGAGTTCAACTATGGCTACACCTTC. Its translation is CASSEFNYGYTF.

The V and J genes are TRBV6-5 and TRBJ2-7; TRBD1 matches at 11 bases. Germline CDR1 MNHEY, CDR2 SVGAGI. Trimming at V came to 6 bases and at J to 1 base, leaving 2 bases not matched to a gene. The CDR3 has 14 residues. CDR3 sequence (DNA): TGTGCCAGCAGGGACAGGGGGCGGTCCTACGAGCAGTACTTC. Translation: CASRDRGRSYEQYF.

This sequence joins TRBV19 and TRBJ2-1; 8 positions agree with TRBD1. This CDR3 has 15 amino acids. After removal of 4 bases from V and 4 bases from J, the junction contained 6 bases not matched to a gene. In germline, CDR1 is LNHDA, CDR2 SQIVND (reference sequence). This chain's CDR3 is CASSTPGQAYNEQFF. For the CDR3, the DNA is TGTGCCAGTAGTACTCCGGGACAGGCATACAATGAGCAGTTCTTC.

The chain combines TRBV6-5 with TRBJ2-5; possibly TRBD1 or TRBD2 for D (5 bases each). The V gene lost 0 bases and the J gene lost 1 base, with 9 bases spanning the gap. The CDR3 covers 15 residues. Germline V lookup: CDR1 MNHEY, CDR2 SVGAGI. Written as DNA, the CDR3 is TGTGCCAGCAGTTACTCGCAGGGACGCCAAGAGACCCAGTACTTC. It encodes CASSYSQGRQETQYF.

This clonotype was seen a few times. The chain joins TRBV28 to TRBJ1-1; perhaps TRBD1 as D (5 bases). V lost 3 bases to trimming and J lost 7 bases, with 18 bases between them. Germline-derived CDR1 and CDR2 are MDHEN and SYDVKM. CDR3 size: 15 residues. The DNA of the CDR3 is TGTGCCAGCAGTTTGGAGCGGCAGGGCCATTATGAAGCTTTCTTT. Translating gives CASSLERQGHYEAFF.

The rearrangement uses TRBV5-1 and TRBJ2-7; 13 bases line up with TRBD2. This CDR3 is 17 amino acids long. CDR1 is SGHRS, CDR2 YFSETQ, per germline. V lost 0 bases, J lost 5 bases, and 8 bases stayed unmatched. The CDR3 bases are TGCGCCAGCAGCTTGGAACTAGCGGGAGGGCCCGAGGACGAGCAGTACTTC. It encodes CASSLELAGGPEDEQYF.

The rearrangement links TRBV4-1 to TRBJ2-1; 11 positions match TRBD2. Germline V gene sequence: CDR1 MGHRA, CDR2 YSYEKL. This CDR3 is built from 18 residues. The ends lost 7 bases at V and 3 bases at J; junction bases unmatched: 14. The CDR3 coding sequence is TGCGCCAGCACCCGGGGAGGGGGGACTAGCGGCTACTACAATGAGCAGTTCTTC. This codes for CASTRGGGTSGYYNEQFF.

This clonotype was detected ten times or more. The chain has TRBV7-8 and TRBJ1-2; TRBD1 matches 9 bases. Unmatched junction bases numbered 6, after V lost 5 bases and J lost 8 bases. CDR1 is SGHVS and CDR2 is FQNEAQ in the germline V gene. The CDR3 runs to 13 residues. In DNA form, the CDR3 reads TGTGCCAGCAGCCTAGGGACAGGGAACGGCTACACCTTC. Its protein is CASSLGTGNGYTF.

The chain carries TRBV10-3 and TRBJ1-1, with 10 bases lining up with TRBD1. CDR1 and CDR2 from the germline V gene are ENHRY and SYGVKD. This CDR3 region has 14 residues. V lost 6 bases and J lost 3; bases outside the gene matches: 4. CDR3 DNA sequence: TGTGCCATCAGCCGGGACAGGGGTTACACTGAAGCTTTCTTT. Protein: CAISRDRGYTEAFF.

Only a few counts were recorded for this clonotype. The V call is TRBV27, the J call TRBJ1-1, with 10 bases aligning to TRBD1. The CDR3 spans 16 residues. With 7 bases clipped from V and 6 bases from J, the junction kept 14 bases outside the gene matches. CDR1 and CDR2 from the germline V gene are MNHEY and SMNVEV (reference sequence). CDR3 nucleotides: TGTGCCAGCATCCCCCGGGACAGGGGTCGAGTAGCTGAAGCTTTCTTT. Translated: CASIPRDRGRVAEAFF.

V gene TRBV9 combines with J gene TRBJ2-7; 8 bases match TRBD2. Trimming at V came to 6 bases and at J to 4 bases, leaving 9 bases not matched to a gene. Germline CDR1 and CDR2: SGDLS and YYNGEE. The CDR3 runs 14 residues. CDR3 region: CASNREGLAYEQYF. The CDR3 coding sequence is TGTGCCAGCAATCGGGAGGGGTTGGCGTACGAGCAGTACTTC.

This clonotype was seen only a few times. V is TRBV6-2 or TRBV6-3 and J is TRBJ2-2; weak D call: TRBD2 (5 bases). V shed 6 bases and J shed 0 bases, with 11 bases lying between them. CDR1 and CDR2 (germline): MNHEY, SVGEGT. The CDR3 consists of 15 residues. The CDR3 region is CASSERLTNTGELFF. As DNA, the CDR3 is TGTGCCAGCAGCGAAAGACTAACGAACACCGGGGAGCTGTTTTTT.

The chain couples TRBV7-4 to TRBJ1-5; no reliable D call. CDR3 length: 14 residues. From germline, CDR1 is SGHVT and CDR2 SQSDAQ. The V gene lost 1 base and the J gene lost 5 bases, with 9 bases spanning the gap. The CDR3 DNA is TGTGCCAGCAGCTTAGTAGGGTTGGATCAGCCCCAGCATTTT. This translates into CASSLVGLDQPQHF. The full variable domain, in which reference TRBV7-4 and TRBJ1-5 provide the parts outside the CDR3, is GAGVSQSPRYKVAKRGRDVALRCDSISGHVTLYWYRQTLGQGSEVLTYSQSDAQRDKSGRPSGRFSAERPERSVSTLKIQRTEQGDSAVYLCASSLVGLDQPQHFGDGTRLSIL.

This clonotype was observed a few times. The rearrangement uses TRBV7-2 and TRBJ2-2; D remains unclear. There are 16 residues in the CDR3. Germline lookup yields CDR1 SGHTA and CDR2 FQGNSA. Deletions cut 0 bases from V and 4 bases from J, with 12 bases between. The CDR3 nucleotides are TGTGCCAGCAGCTTAGCGTCGAGCGTAGGCACCGGGGAGCTGTTTTTT. This gives the protein CASSLASSVGTGELFF.

With regard to this clonotype: This may arise from a read error, as a much more abundant clone is one base away. This chain links TRBV7-8 with TRBJ1-1; D unresolved. V was clipped by 2 bases and J by 3 bases, with 13 bases between them. This CDR3 comprises 15 residues. CDR1 and CDR2 (germline): SGHVS, FQNEAQ. The DNA for the CDR3 is TGTGCCAGCAGCTTACCCGGGAGGCGAGACACTGAAGCTTTCTTT. Translation gives CASSLPGRRDTEAFF.

The rearrangement uses TRBV9 and TRBJ1-1; D remains ambiguous. V gave up 3 bases and J gave up 5 bases, with 8 bases separating them. This CDR3 region has 12 residues. Germline CDR1 SGDLS, CDR2 YYNGEE. Here the CDR3 reads CASSAAETEAFF. In DNA form, the CDR3 reads TGTGCCAGCAGCGCGGCGGAGACTGAAGCTTTCTTT.

This chain joins TRBV3-1 and TRBJ1-3; D call uncertain. V lost 1 base and J lost 6, with 13 bases in between. The CDR3 has 15 amino acids. Per germline, CDR1 LGHDT and CDR2 YNNKEL (reference sequence). In nucleotides, the CDR3 is TGTGCCAGCAGCCAAGTACTCAGGAGCAAAAACACCATATATTTT. Its protein product is CASSQVLRSKNTIYF. The full variable domain, completed using reference TRBV3-1 and TRBJ1-3, is DTAVSQTPKYLVTQMGNDKSIKCEQNLGHDTMYWYKQDSKKFLKIMFSYNNKELIINETVPNRFSPKSPDKAHLNLHINSLELGDSAVYFCASSQVLRSKNTIYFGEGSWLTVV.